This TCR beta chain was found in a study of T-cell reconstitution after alpha-beta-depleted transplantation in children. A TCRbeta library incorporating unique molecular identifiers was prepared. Via MiXCR, TCRdb re-called the PCR reads, giving one row per CDR3 protein. The data show 600,000 to 700,000 distinct CDR3 sequences, approximately 17% seen once. The CDR3 has 15 residues. Between the trimmed V and J ends, which lost 5 bases and 2 bases, there was a span of 13 bases. CDR1 and CDR2 from the germline V gene are LNHDA and SQIVND (reference sequence). V is TRBV19 and J is TRBJ2-1; D possibly uses TRBD1 or TRBD2 (6 bases each). The sample was PBMCs from the stem cell graft donor, taken from the stem cell graft. The TCR comes from a human donor who donated a stem cell graft to a child with acute myeloid leukemia. CDR3 sequence (DNA): TGTGCCAGTAGTCTGCGAGGGGGGACCTACAATGAGCAGTTCTTC. Encoded protein: CASSLRGGTYNEQFF.